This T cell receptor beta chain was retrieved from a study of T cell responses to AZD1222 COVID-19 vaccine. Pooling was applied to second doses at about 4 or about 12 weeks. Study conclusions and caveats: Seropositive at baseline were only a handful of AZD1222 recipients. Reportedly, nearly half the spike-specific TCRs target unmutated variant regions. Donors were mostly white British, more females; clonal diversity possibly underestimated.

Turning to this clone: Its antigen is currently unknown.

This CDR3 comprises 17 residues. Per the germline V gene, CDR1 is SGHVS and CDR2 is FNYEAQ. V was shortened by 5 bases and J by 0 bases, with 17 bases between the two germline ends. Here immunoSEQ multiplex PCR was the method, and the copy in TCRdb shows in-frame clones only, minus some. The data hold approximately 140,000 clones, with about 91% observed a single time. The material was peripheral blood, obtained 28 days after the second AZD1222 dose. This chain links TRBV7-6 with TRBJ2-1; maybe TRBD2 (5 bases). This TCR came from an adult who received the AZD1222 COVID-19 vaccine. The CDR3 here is CASSPPHGESSYNEQFF. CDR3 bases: TGTGCCAGCAGCCCGCCCCACGGGGAGAGCTCCTACAATGAGCAGTTCTTC.